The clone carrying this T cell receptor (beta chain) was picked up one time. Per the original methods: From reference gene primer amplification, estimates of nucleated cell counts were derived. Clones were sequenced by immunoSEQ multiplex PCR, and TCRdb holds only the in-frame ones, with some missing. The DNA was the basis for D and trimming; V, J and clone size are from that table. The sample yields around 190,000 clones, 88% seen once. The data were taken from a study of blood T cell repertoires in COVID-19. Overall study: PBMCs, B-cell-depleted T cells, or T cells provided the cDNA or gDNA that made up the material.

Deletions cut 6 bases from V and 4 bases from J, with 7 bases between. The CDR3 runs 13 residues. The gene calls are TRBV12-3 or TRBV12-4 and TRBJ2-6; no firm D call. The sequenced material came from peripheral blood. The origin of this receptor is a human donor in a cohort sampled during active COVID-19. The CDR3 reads CASRLSGANVLTF. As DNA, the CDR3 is TGTGCCAGCAGACTATCCGGGGCCAACGTCCTGACTTTC.